Presented here are 25 T cell receptor beta chains from one specimen sequenced in a study of blood T cells in healthy people across ages (dated by TCRdb to about 2015). The library was made by 5' RACE. TCRdb shows the sequencer as Illumina HiSeq 2500. The second PCR ran for roughly 7 to 11 cycles and used a J-beta primer mix along with a sample-barcoded 5' primer. TCRdb reprocessing: public reads trimmed at Q25 with fastp, clones called with MiXCR, in-frame beta chains kept. All rows with the same CDR3 protein become a single entry with the most common DNA and genes. The sample table contains hundreds of thousands of distinct CDR3 sequences; only one count was recorded for approximately 49% of them. The ten largest clones capture 13% of the sample. The sample was blood. Source of these receptors: a man in his thirties or forties in good health.

The chain uses TRBV6-5 and TRBJ2-3; D is possibly TRBD2 (7 bases). The V gene lost 7 bases and the J gene lost 3 bases, with 17 bases spanning the gap. From germline, CDR1 is MNHEY and CDR2 SVGAGI. The CDR3 contains 15 residues. The CDR3: CASTHKGGATDTQYF. DNA for the CDR3: TGTGCCAGCACCCACAAGGGGGGGGCAACAGATACGCAGTATTTT.

CDR3 in amino acids: CSTIHRVPYGYTF. As DNA, the CDR3 is TGCAGTACCATCCACAGGGTACCCTATGGCTACACCTTC. This chain connects TRBV20-1 to TRBJ1-2; D is perhaps TRBD1 (6 bases). V lost 8 bases and J 4 bases, leaving 17 bases between the germline ends. Germline V lookup: CDR1 DFQATT, CDR2 SNEGSKA (reference sequence). The CDR3 is 13 amino acids.

This clonotype turned up a few times. The rearrangement links TRBV15 to TRBJ1-2; no firm D call. Per the germline V gene, CDR1 is LNHNV and CDR2 is YYDKDF (reference sequence). The germline V and J ends were trimmed by 0 bases and 4 bases, with 15 bases remaining between them. This CDR3 is 16 amino acids long. CDR3 DNA sequence: TGTGCCACCAGCAGAGAATCCCAGGTAGTGGCCTATGGCTACACCTTC. This gives the protein CATSRESQVVAYGYTF.

This clonotype has at least ten counts. A junction end diverges from the germline sequence, so it may reflect a read error. The V call is TRBV18, the J call TRBJ1-4, with D possibly matching TRBD1 (5 bases). Germline CDR1 KGHSH, CDR2 LQKENI. The CDR3 runs to 14 residues. The CDR3 is CASSPTATNEKLFF. In DNA form, the CDR3 reads TGCGCCAGCAGCCCGACAGCAACTAATGAAAAACTGTTTTTT. The full variable domain, with the rest looked up from reference TRBV18 and TRBJ1-4, is NAGVMQNPRHLVRRRGQEARLRCSPMKGHSHVYWYRQLPEEGLKFMVYLQKENIIDESGMPKERFSAEFPKEGPSILRIQQVVRGDSAAYFCASSPTATNEKLFFGSGTQLSVL.

This clonotype was seen a few times. The gene calls are TRBV7-9 and TRBJ2-1; 8 positions agree with TRBD2. Germline assignment: CDR1 SEHNR and CDR2 FQNEAQ (reference sequence). J gave up 9 bases and V 7 bases, and 8 bases lay outside the gene matches. The length of the CDR3 is 13 residues. The CDR3 sequence: CASTFRTSSEQFF. Written as DNA, the CDR3 is TGTGCCAGCACCTTCCGGACTAGCAGTGAGCAGTTCTTC.

The chain is built from TRBV7-8 and TRBJ2-1, with a tentative D call TRBD1 (5 bases). V shed 1 base and J shed 10 bases, with 14 bases lying between them. The CDR3 loop spans 14 amino acids. CDR1 SGHVS and CDR2 FQNEAQ come from the germline V gene. CDR3 nucleotides: TGTGCCAGCAGCTTAGTGACAAGGGGCGAGGAGCAGTTCTTC. Translation: CASSLVTRGEEQFF.

The rearrangement links TRBV29-1 to TRBJ2-1; 10 nucleotides line up with TRBD2. CDR1 is SQVTM and CDR2 is ANQGSEA in the germline V gene. The CDR3 extends over 14 amino acids. The junction had 9 bases not matched to a gene; V was cut back by 6 bases and J by 7 bases. CDR3 sequence reads: CSVYSSGGPNEQFF. CDR3 bases: TGCAGCGTGTATTCTAGCGGGGGCCCGAATGAGCAGTTCTTC.

The genes are TRBV25-1 and TRBJ2-4, with D tentatively TRBD1 (5 bases). The end of the DNA fits TRBJ2-7 better, so the J call may be wrong. The germline V gene has CDR1 MGHDK and CDR2 SYGVNS. CDR3 size: 13 residues. CDR3 nucleotides: TGTGCCAGCAGCCGCCTACAGGAGTCCGAGCAGTACTTC. This translates into CASSRLQESEQYF.

The rearrangement uses TRBV3-1 and TRBJ2-5; TRBD2 matches 11 bases. CDR3 length equals 16 residues. Unmatched junction bases numbered 5, after V lost 4 bases and J lost 1 base. The germline gives CDR1 LGHDT, CDR2 YNNKEL (reference sequence). CDR3 nucleotides: TGTGCCAGCAGCCGCACTAGCGGGGGAACCCAAGAGACCCAGTACTTC. The encoded protein is CASSRTSGGTQETQYF.

This clonotype came up many times. The chain couples TRBV4-3 to TRBJ2-1; D gene uncertain. CDR1 is LGHNA and CDR2 is YSLEER in the germline V gene. Trimming pared 1 base from V and 3 bases from J, leaving 4 bases between. The CDR3 has 13 residues. In DNA form, the CDR3 reads TGCGCCAGCAGCCAAGCAATCTACAATGAGCAGTTCTTC. Residues: CASSQAIYNEQFF.

CDR3: CASSLGPGTDEQFF. The CDR3 DNA reads as TGTGCCAGCAGCTTAGGGCCGGGTACGGATGAGCAGTTCTTC. The chain couples TRBV7-8 to TRBJ2-1; D is undetermined. The CDR3 totals 14 residues. Germline assignment: CDR1 SGHVS and CDR2 FQNEAQ. V shed 1 base and J shed 8 bases, with 12 bases lying between them.

The chain joins TRBV3-1 to TRBJ1-4; 7 bases line up with TRBD1. This CDR3 has 12 amino acids. CDR1 is LGHDT, CDR2 YNNKEL, per germline (reference sequence). Losses at the gene ends were 4 bases for V and 12 bases for J; bases not matched to a gene: 5. DNA for the CDR3: TGTGCCAGCAGCCTTTGGACAGGCCAACTGTTTTTT. Amino acid sequence: CASSLWTGQLFF.

In its sample, this clonotype was seen a few times. This chain uses TRBV11-2 with TRBJ1-2, with 8 bases fitting TRBD1. Losses at the gene ends were 3 bases for V and 2 bases for J; bases not matched to a gene: 5. The V gene's germline CDR1 is SGHAT and CDR2 FQNNGV. The CDR3 contains 15 residues. The CDR3 region has the DNA TGTGCCAGCAGCTTGTTTCAGGGGGCAAACTATGGCTACACCTTC. It encodes CASSLFQGANYGYTF.

The chain combines TRBV2 with TRBJ1-2; D call uncertain. Germline lookup yields CDR1 SNHLY and CDR2 FYNNEI. The CDR3 has 15 amino acids. Trimming left V 11 bases short and J 1 base short, with 20 bases between. Here the CDR3 reads CARLEARGLNYGYTF. CDR3 DNA sequence: TGTGCCCGACTGGAAGCTCGCGGGCTTAACTATGGCTACACCTTC.

V is TRBV16 and J is TRBJ1-1; no definite D call. Germline V lookup: CDR1 KGHSY, CDR2 FQNENV. The V gene lost 5 bases and the J gene lost 2 bases, with 15 bases spanning the gap. This CDR3 contains 15 residues. The CDR3 is CASSVPPTPNTEAFF. CDR3 coding DNA: TGTGCCAGCAGCGTTCCCCCGACACCTAACACTGAAGCTTTCTTT.

V usage is TRBV6-5 and J usage is TRBJ2-4; 7 bases are shared with TRBD2. The assigned J gene may be wrong: the sequence end matches TRBJ2-5 better. This CDR3 spans 14 amino acids. CDR1 and CDR2 from the germline V gene are MNHEY and SVGAGI. The CDR3: CASSYSAGEATQYF. The CDR3 DNA reads as TGTGCCAGCAGTTACTCTGCGGGGGAGGCGACCCAGTACTTC.

As to this clonotype: This may be a read error: a much more frequent sequence differs by one nucleotide. This chain connects TRBV6-2 or TRBV6-3 to TRBJ2-3; D uncertain. Germline V gene data show CDR1 as MNHEY and CDR2 as SVGEGT. The CDR3 spans 11 residues. V lost 6 bases, J lost 3 bases, and 4 bases lay in between. The CDR3 DNA is TGTGCCAGCAGACAGACAGATACGCAGTATTTT. Translation: CASRQTDTQYF.

This chain joins TRBV30 and TRBJ2-7; D unclear. In germline, CDR1 is GTSNPN, CDR2 SVGIG (reference sequence). The CDR3 runs 12 residues. V lost 2 bases, J lost 7 bases, and 12 bases lay in between. In nucleotides, the CDR3 is TGTGCCTGGAGTCCTCAGGTCCAGGAGCAGTACTTC. Translation: CAWSPQVQEQYF.

DNA of the CDR3: TGCAGTGCTGCCACCCACAGGGGACGGTACCAAGAGACCCAGTACTTC. Its translation is CSAATHRGRYQETQYF. The rearrangement uses TRBV20-1 and TRBJ2-5, with 7 bases that match TRBD1. The CDR3 spans 16 residues. CDR1 is DFQATT and CDR2 is SNEGSKA in the germline V gene (reference sequence). V lost 5 bases to trimming and J lost 0 bases; unmatched junction nucleotides: 12.

The chain carries TRBV28 and TRBJ2-1, with 10 bases that match TRBD2. The CDR3 has 16 residues. CDR1 MDHEN and CDR2 SYDVKM come from the germline V gene. J lost 4 bases, V lost 4 bases, and 7 bases had no gene match. CDR3 DNA: TGTGCCAGCAGTTCCTCCGGGACTAGCGTATACAATGAGCAGTTCTTC. This sequence encodes CASSSSGTSVYNEQFF.

The genes are TRBV7-2 and TRBJ2-2, with D possibly matching TRBD1 (5 bases). Trimming took off 5 bases at V and 2 bases at J, with 15 bases between the two ends. This CDR3 contains 16 residues. The V gene's germline CDR1 is SGHTA and CDR2 FQGNSA. CDR3: CASSPLGATNTGELFF. The CDR3 region has the DNA TGTGCCAGCAGCCCCTTAGGGGCGACTAACACCGGGGAGCTGTTTTTT.

This chain connects TRBV6-2 or TRBV6-3 to TRBJ1-1; D might be TRBD1 (6 bases). This CDR3 comprises 13 residues. Trimming shortened V by 11 bases and J by 5 bases, and 18 bases separated the two germline ends. Germline CDR1 is MNHEY and CDR2 is SVGEGT. Here the CDR3 reads CAGTTGTWTEAFF. CDR3 in DNA: TGTGCCGGGACGACAGGCACTTGGACTGAAGCTTTCTTT.

The CDR3 is CASSLGAAFYGYTF. In DNA form, the CDR3 reads TGCGCCAGCAGCTTGGGAGCAGCCTTCTATGGCTACACCTTC. V and J are TRBV5-1 and TRBJ1-2; D not resolved. Germline CDR1 SGHRS, CDR2 YFSETQ. Trimming shortened V by 0 bases and J by 4 bases, and 10 bases separated the two germline ends. The CDR3 contains 14 residues.

Comments on this clonotype: Its ends do not fully match the called genes, so a read error is possible. J is TRBJ2-1 and V is TRBV6-4; D possibly matches TRBD1 or TRBD2 (5 bases each). Germline V gives CDR1 MRHNA, CDR2 SNTAGT. CDR3 size: 14 residues. CDR3 coding DNA: TGTGCCAGTAGTGTGGACGGGGCCCACAATGAGCAGTTCTTC. Amino acid sequence: CASSVDGAHNEQFF.

The chain has TRBV12-3 or TRBV12-4 and TRBJ2-7, with a weak D call TRBD1 (6 bases). V lost 1 base to trimming and J lost 5 bases, with 9 bases between them. CDR3 size: 13 residues. As DNA, the CDR3 is TGTGCCAGCAGTTTAGGGGGGCGCGACGAGCAGTACTTC. It codes for CASSLGGRDEQYF.